The subject of this entry is one T cell receptor (beta chain). Investigators spread the genomic DNA of each subset evenly over several immunoSEQ plates. Libraries were prepared by immunoSEQ multiplex PCR; TCRdb keeps only in-frame clonotypes and omits some of them. The sample includes a few million clones, just over 90% of them seen just once. This sample stems from a study of shared clonotypes between healthy human individuals. Across the study: Every donor yielded three CD4 naive, three CD4 memory, two CD8 naive and one CD8 memory plate.

The V gene lost 7 bases and the J gene lost 7 bases, with 22 bases spanning the gap. The CDR3 spans 15 residues. Germline assignment: CDR1 LGHNT and CDR2 FRNRAP. The sequenced material came from naive CD4+ T cells from PBMCs. Stated subset: CD45RA+ positively selected. The clonotype originates from a man younger than 30 in good health. Some clones in this sample may be carry-over from other donors' samples. V usage is TRBV12-5 and J usage is TRBJ1-1; no definite D call. The CDR3 bases are TGTGCTAGTGCCAACCTCGGACGGCTAAACTATGAAGCTTTCTTT. It codes for CASANLGRLNYEAFF.